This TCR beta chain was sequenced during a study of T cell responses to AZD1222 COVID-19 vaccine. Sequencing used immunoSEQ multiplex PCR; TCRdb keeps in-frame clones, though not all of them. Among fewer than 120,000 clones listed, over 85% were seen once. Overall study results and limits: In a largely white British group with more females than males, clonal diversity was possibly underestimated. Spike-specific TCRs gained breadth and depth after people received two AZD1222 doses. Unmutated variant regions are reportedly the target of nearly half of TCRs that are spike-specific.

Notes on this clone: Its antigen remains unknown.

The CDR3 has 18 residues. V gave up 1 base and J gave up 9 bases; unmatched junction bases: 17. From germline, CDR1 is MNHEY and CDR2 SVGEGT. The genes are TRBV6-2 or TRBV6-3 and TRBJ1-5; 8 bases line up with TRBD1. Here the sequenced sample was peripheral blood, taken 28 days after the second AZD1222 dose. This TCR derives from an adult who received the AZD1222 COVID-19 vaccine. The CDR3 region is CASSYFRTGFFGLGPQHF. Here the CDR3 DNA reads TGTGCCAGCAGTTACTTCCGGACAGGGTTTTTCGGTCTTGGGCCCCAGCATTTT.